One and the same sample provided the 22 T cell receptor beta chains below, sequenced in a study of T-cell reconstitution after alpha-beta-depleted transplantation in children. As it was prepared, the TCRbeta library received unique molecular identifiers. In TCRdb, the PCR reads were re-called with MiXCR into one record per CDR3 protein. The table records a few hundred thousand distinct CDR3 sequences, roughly 7.8% of them present only once. Regarding the study as a whole: Most T-cell counts and diversity one year after the transplant came from T cells that were newly produced.

Their antigen targets remain unknown. This specimen was peripheral blood, taken 360 days after TCRalphabeta/CD19-depleted stem cell transplant. The receptors stem from a female patient aged 2-9 years who had a stem cell transplant for Fanconi anemia, so the T cells may come from the graft donor.

This clonotype has only a few counts. The genes are TRBV11-1 and TRBJ2-1, with TRBD2 identical over 7 bases. The CDR3 has 18 amino acids. With 4 bases clipped from V and 7 bases from J, the junction kept 19 bases outside the gene matches. Germline V lookup: CDR1 SGHAT, CDR2 FQDESV (reference sequence). CDR3 amino acids: CASSSGIWGLAALNEQFF. In DNA form, the CDR3 reads TGTGCCAGCAGCTCGGGGATATGGGGCCTAGCGGCCCTTAATGAGCAGTTCTTC.

Worth noting for this clonotype: Compared with germline, one end of the junction differs, possibly owing to a read error. V gene TRBV28 combines with J gene TRBJ1-3; D is uncertain. The germline V gene encodes CDR1 MDHEN and CDR2 SYDVKM. CDR3 length: 11 amino acids. This CDR3 is CASSTGNTVYF. CDR3 in DNA: TGTGCCAGCAGCACCGGAAACACCGTATATTTT.

This clonotype was counted between two and nine times. This chain links TRBV20-1 with TRBJ1-1, with D maybe TRBD1 (5 bases). This CDR3 comprises 17 residues. Trimming pared 6 bases from V and 1 base from J, leaving 24 bases between. In germline, CDR1 is DFQATT, CDR2 SNEGSKA (reference sequence). CDR3 nucleotides: TGCAGTGCGGGGGGATATGGACGGACCACCCCGAACACTGAAGCTTTCTTT. Amino acid sequence: CSAGGYGRTTPNTEAFF.

This clonotype was found many times. The chain carries TRBV5-1 and TRBJ1-1; possibly TRBD1 for D (6 bases). Trimming took 3 bases from V and 1 from J, leaving 13 bases between them. The CDR3 extends over 15 amino acids. The germline V gene has CDR1 SGHRS and CDR2 YFSETQ. CDR3 residues: CASSSQGRGNTEAFF. The CDR3, as DNA: TGCGCCAGCAGCTCCCAGGGGAGGGGGAACACTGAAGCTTTCTTT. Filled out from reference TRBV5-1 and TRBJ1-1, the complete variable domain reads KAGVTQTPRYLIKTRGQQVTLSCSPISGHRSVSWYQQTPGQGLQFLFEYFSETQRNKGNFPGRFSGRQFSNSRSEMNVSTLELGDSALYLCASSSQGRGNTEAFFGQGTRLTVV.

Only a few counts were recorded for this clonotype. The chain employs TRBV15 and TRBJ1-1; D is perhaps TRBD1 (6 bases). The V gene lost 5 bases and the J gene lost 8 bases, with 12 bases spanning the gap. Germline values: CDR1 LNHNV, CDR2 YYDKDF (reference sequence). The CDR3 contains 12 residues. CDR3 amino acids: CATSGLGGEAFF. In DNA, the CDR3 is TGTGCCACCAGCGGGTTGGGGGGCGAAGCTTTCTTT.

This clonotype occurred many times. The chain is built from TRBV5-5 and TRBJ1-2, with TRBD1 as a possible D gene (5 bases). The CDR3 spans 13 residues. The V end lost 0 bases, the J end lost 7 bases, and 10 bases lay between the germline ends. Germline V gene sequence: CDR1 SGHKS, CDR2 YYEKEE (reference sequence). The chain's CDR3 is CASSLAGGVGYTF. CDR3 in DNA: TGTGCCAGCAGCTTGGCGGGGGGTGTTGGCTACACCTTC.

This clonotype came up many times. The V and J genes are TRBV20-1 and TRBJ2-3; 9 bases align to TRBD2. The CDR3 covers 14 residues. Germline trimming cut 7 bases from V and 3 bases from J; bases unmatched to any gene: 8. The germline V gene encodes CDR1 DFQATT and CDR2 SNEGSKA (reference sequence). The CDR3 region is CSVERAGGTDTQYF. The CDR3 nucleotides read TGCAGTGTCGAACGGGCGGGAGGGACAGATACGCAGTATTTT.

This clonotype occurred many times. The rearrangement links TRBV5-1 to TRBJ1-2; the match to TRBD1 covers 7 bases. There are 14 residues in the CDR3. The V gene end was trimmed by 0 bases and the J gene end by 4 bases; junction bases not matched to a gene: 3. Germline V gives CDR1 SGHRS, CDR2 YFSETQ. CDR3 DNA: TGCGCCAGCAGCTTGGACAGGGGCGGCTATGGCTACACCTTC. It yields the protein CASSLDRGGYGYTF. Full variable domain (missing parts from reference TRBV5-1 and TRBJ1-2): KAGVTQTPRYLIKTRGQQVTLSCSPISGHRSVSWYQQTPGQGLQFLFEYFSETQRNKGNFPGRFSGRQFSNSRSEMNVSTLELGDSALYLCASSLDRGGYGYTFGSGTRLTVV.

This clonotype occurred a few times. This chain joins TRBV11-2 and TRBJ2-1; possible D gene TRBD2, 6 bases. The ends were cut back, 10 bases at V and 6 bases at J, with 10 bases in the middle. CDR1 and CDR2 (germline): SGHAT, FQNNGV. The CDR3 contains 11 residues. DNA for the CDR3: TGTGCCACCCTCGGGGGCAATGAGCAGTTCTTC. Translation gives CATLGGNEQFF.

The gene calls are TRBV11-1 and TRBJ2-1; 10 nucleotides align to TRBD2. The CDR3 loop spans 15 amino acids. Per germline, CDR1 SGHAT and CDR2 FQDESV (reference sequence). V shed 2 bases and J 14 bases; nucleotides not matched to a gene: 12. The CDR3 loop is CASSLILAGVTHEFF. The CDR3 DNA reads TGTGCCAGCAGCTTAATTCTAGCGGGAGTAACTCATGAGTTCTTC. The full variable domain, in which reference TRBV11-1 and TRBJ2-1 provide the parts outside the CDR3, is EAEVAQSPRYKITEKSQAVAFWCDPISGHATLYWYRQILGQGPELLVQFQDESVVDDSQLPKDRFSAERLKGVDSTLKIQPAELGDSAMYLCASSLILAGVTHEFFGPGTRLTVL.

This clonotype was seen only a few times. The rearrangement links TRBV5-1 to TRBJ2-5; a weak D match, TRBD2 (5 bases). Germline assignment: CDR1 SGHRS and CDR2 YFSETQ. V lost 4 bases and J 5 bases, leaving 12 bases between the germline ends. The CDR3 is made up of 13 amino acids. CDR3 sequence: CASSPGLLETQYF. For the CDR3, the DNA is TGCGCCAGCAGCCCTGGACTCTTGGAGACCCAGTACTTC.

A few counts support this clonotype. CDR3 protein: CASSLGGGGRNIQYF. The CDR3 region has the DNA TGCGCCAGCAGCTTGGGAGGGGGGGGCCGAAACATTCAGTACTTC. The chain has TRBV5-1 and TRBJ2-4; D might be TRBD2 (7 bases). Trimming shortened V by 0 bases and J by 6 bases, and 13 bases separated the two germline ends. The CDR3 contains 15 residues. Germline-derived CDR1 and CDR2 are SGHRS and YFSETQ.

This clonotype was detected many times. The chain carries TRBV20-1 and TRBJ2-5; the D is unclear. The V gene lost 3 bases and the J gene lost 4 bases, with 9 bases spanning the gap. The germline V gene encodes CDR1 DFQATT and CDR2 SNEGSKA (reference sequence). The CDR3 totals 12 residues. CDR3 amino acids: CSASKGLETQYF. CDR3 sequence (DNA): TGCAGTGCTAGTAAGGGATTAGAGACCCAGTACTTC.

The gene calls are TRBV6-1 and TRBJ2-2, with 10 bases identical to TRBD2. This CDR3 has 18 amino acids. Germline CDR1 MNHNS, CDR2 SASEGT. J lost 3 bases, V lost 7 bases, and 14 bases had no gene match. The CDR3 protein is CASTGKRGGLVDTGELFF. The CDR3, as DNA: TGTGCCAGCACTGGGAAGCGGGGGGGCCTTGTGGACACCGGGGAGCTGTTTTTT.

The J gene is TRBJ2-1, the V gene TRBV7-2, with 9 nucleotides matching TRBD2. The CDR3 has 15 amino acids. With V trimmed by 3 bases and J by 2 bases, 2 bases remained unmatched. CDR1 and CDR2 (germline): SGHTA, FQGNSA. CDR3 in amino acids: CASSFLAGPYNEQFF. CDR3 nucleotide sequence: TGTGCCAGCAGCTTTCTAGCGGGGCCCTACAATGAGCAGTTCTTC.

This clonotype was seen many times. The chain has TRBV20-1 and TRBJ2-2, with TRBD1 matching 7 bases. This CDR3 is built from 15 residues. Looked up from germline, CDR1 is DFQATT and CDR2 is SNEGSKA (reference sequence). The V segment lost 1 base and the J segment 2 bases; nucleotides outside the gene matches: 4. This chain's CDR3 is CSARGRGGNTGELFF. The CDR3 nucleotides are TGCAGTGCTAGAGGAAGAGGGGGCAACACCGGGGAGCTGTTTTTT.

This clonotype was found many times. This chain uses TRBV5-1 with TRBJ2-1; TRBD2 might be the D (6 bases). The germline V and J ends were trimmed by 3 bases and 6 bases, with 19 bases remaining between them. The CDR3 consists of 16 residues. From germline, CDR1 is SGHRS and CDR2 YFSETQ. DNA for the CDR3: TGCGCCAGCAGCTGGAGTGGGAGGACTACCACCAATGAGCAGTTCTTC. It is translated as CASSWSGRTTTNEQFF.

This clonotype showed up many times. The CDR3: CASRRGADGYTF. The CDR3 DNA follows: TGCGCCAGCCGGAGGGGTGCTGATGGCTACACCTTC. V and J are TRBV5-1 and TRBJ1-2; TRBD1 is a possible D gene (5 bases). V lost 7 bases and J lost 6, with 13 bases in between. The CDR3 consists of 12 residues. Per germline, CDR1 SGHRS and CDR2 YFSETQ.

The sample holds many counts of this clonotype. The chain joins TRBV20-1 to TRBJ2-3; D uncertain. The CDR3 contains 15 residues. Germline CDR1 and CDR2: DFQATT and SNEGSKA (reference sequence). The V gene lost 3 bases and the J gene lost 0 bases, with 13 bases spanning the gap. The CDR3 DNA follows: TGCAGTGCTAGTGATACTGGGTCGAGCACAGATACGCAGTATTTT. Translating it yields CSASDTGSSTDTQYF.

The genes are TRBV14 and TRBJ2-5; tentative D call: TRBD2 (6 bases). V lost 4 bases and J lost 2, with 8 bases in between. The CDR3 is made up of 13 amino acids. The germline V gene encodes CDR1 SGHDN and CDR2 FVKESK. The CDR3 DNA reads TGTGCCAGCAGCCGGGGACTTCAAGAGACCCAGTACTTC. It specifies CASSRGLQETQYF.

This clonotype was found a few times. V is TRBV29-1 and J is TRBJ1-2, with 12 nucleotides matching TRBD1. V dropped 4 bases and J dropped 7; count of bases not matched to a gene: 10. The germline V gene encodes CDR1 SQVTM and CDR2 ANQGSEA. This CDR3 has 15 amino acids. CDR3 loop: CSVGGGQGANSGYTF. CDR3 nucleotide sequence: TGCAGCGTTGGCGGGGGACAGGGGGCGAATAGTGGCTACACCTTC.

There are many counts of this clonotype. The chain combines TRBV6-1 with TRBJ1-1; no definite D call. V was pared by 6 bases and J by 0 bases, with 17 bases between. CDR3 length: 16 residues. Per germline, CDR1 MNHNS and CDR2 SASEGT. The CDR3, as DNA: TGTGCCAGCAGGAGGAGTTCACAGTACATGAACACTGAAGCTTTCTTT. It is translated as CASRRSSQYMNTEAFF.